This TCR beta chain was documented in a study of OX40 agonist ivuxolimab in advanced cancers. Study-wide background: A male proportion of 82.7% was recorded, with mean age roughly 62 years and range about 23 to 90.

Data came from immunoSEQ multiplex PCR; TCRdb stores just in-frame clones and leaves some out. The table lists over 85,000 clones, 90% to 95% of them singletons. CDR3 length: 14 amino acids. CDR1 and CDR2 (germline): MNHNS, SASEGT. Deletions cut 5 bases from V and 1 base from J, with 9 bases between. This TCR was sampled from an adult with an advanced solid tumor such as melanoma, head and neck, liver or kidney cancer. Material: CD4+ or CD8+ T cells sorted from blood, obtained in a trial of the OX40 agonist ivuxolimab. The rearrangement links TRBV6-1 to TRBJ1-5; D is ambiguous. The CDR3 nucleotides read TGTGCCAGCAGTCCCGATTGGAGCAATCAGCCCCAGCATTTT. It translates to CASSPDWSNQPQHF.